A selection of T cell receptor beta chains follows, all from one sample in a study of blood T cell repertoires in COVID-19. The data were produced by immunoSEQ multiplex PCR, yet TCRdb's version contains in-frame clones alone and is incomplete. The repertoire includes approximately 330,000 clones, just over 85% of them detected once, and approximately 4% sits in the top ten. The sample was PBMCs or T cells enriched from blood (not recorded which). The receptors here all came from a woman aged 40-49 years with acute COVID-19. CDR3s include the opening cysteine and the closing phenylalanine or tryptophan. D genes are given only for firm matches. The listing skips clone size in some rows; elsewhere it reads once, few, many or a size class.

J: TRBJ2-7; size: .; length: 14; V: TRBV3-1/TRBV3-2; D: TRBD2; DNA: TGTGCCAGCAGCCTAAGCGGGAGGGCCAACGAGCAGTACTTC; CDR3: CASSLSGRANEQYF
J: TRBJ2-1; size: .; length: 14; V: TRBV5-4; D: TRBD2; DNA: TGTGCCAGCAGCTGGCGGGGGGGCCCGAATGAGCAGTTCTTC; CDR3: CASSWRGGPNEQFF
J: TRBJ1-6; size: once; length: 14; V: TRBV28; D: TRBD1; DNA: TGTGCCAGCAGCTATAGACAGGGAGATTCACCCCTCCACTTT; CDR3: CASSYRQGDSPLHF
J: TRBJ2-2; size: .; length: 16; V: TRBV2; D: TRBD1; DNA: TGTGCCAGCGCAATGACAGGGGGCGCGGGGGCCGGGGAGCTGTTTTTT; CDR3: CASAMTGGAGAGELFF
J: TRBJ1-6; size: .; length: 16; V: TRBV4-3; D: .; DNA: TGCGCCAGCAGCCAAGAAGAGGGATGGGGTAATTCACCCCTCCACTTT; CDR3: CASSQEEGWGNSPLHF
J: TRBJ2-3; size: .; length: 16; V: TRBV27; D: TRBD2; DNA: TGTGCCAGCAGTGCCCTGGGCGGGAGAAACACAGATACGCAGTATTTT; CDR3: CASSALGGRNTDTQYF
J: TRBJ2-3; size: .; length: 19; V: TRBV15; D: TRBD2; DNA: TGTGCCACCAGCAGAGATATGGTCCTCGCGGGGGGGAGCACAGATACGCAGTATTTT; CDR3: CATSRDMVLAGGSTDTQYF
J: TRBJ2-7; size: .; length: 13; V: TRBV7-3; D: TRBD2; DNA: TGTGCCAGCAGCTTGGGGACTAGTTTCGAGCAGTACTTC; CDR3: CASSLGTSFEQYF
J: TRBJ1-1; size: .; length: 15; V: TRBV4-2; D: .; DNA: TGTGCCAGCAGCCAAGATAGTAAAACGGGGGGAAAAGCTTTCTTT; CDR3: CASSQDSKTGGKAFF
J: TRBJ2-7; size: .; length: 14; V: TRBV2; D: TRBD1; DNA: TGTGCCAGCAGTGCGTGGACAGGGGGCTACGAGCAGTACTTC; CDR3: CASSAWTGGYEQYF
J: TRBJ1-1; size: .; length: 13; V: TRBV18; D: .; DNA: TGTGCCAGCTGTAGGGCCGGGGACACTGAAGCTTTCTTT; CDR3: CASCRAGDTEAFF
J: TRBJ1-6; size: few; length: 15; V: TRBV5-4; D: .; DNA: TGTGCCAGCAGCTTATTCGGGGGGCGGGATTCACCCCTCCACTTT; CDR3: CASSLFGGRDSPLHF
J: TRBJ2-1; size: .; length: 12; V: TRBV19; D: .; DNA: TGTGCCAGTAGTTGGGGGGAGCGTGAGCAGTTCTTC; CDR3: CASSWGEREQFF
J: TRBJ2-7; size: .; length: 14; V: TRBV3-1/TRBV3-2; D: .; DNA: TGTGCCAGCAGCCAAGTGGCTTCAGGCTACGAGCAGTACTTC; CDR3: CASSQVASGYEQYF
J: TRBJ1-1; size: .; length: 15; V: TRBV6-5; D: TRBD1; DNA: TGTGCCAGCAGTCTTAACAGGGGAAAGGACACTGAAGCTTTCTTT; CDR3: CASSLNRGKDTEAFF
J: TRBJ1-3; size: .; length: 15; V: TRBV18; D: .; DNA: TGTGCCAGCTCACCAACAGGGCTCTCTGGAAACACCATATATTTT; CDR3: CASSPTGLSGNTIYF
J: TRBJ2-1; size: .; length: 16; V: TRBV2; D: TRBD1; DNA: TGTGCCAGCAGGACCGAGACAGGGGGGGCCTACAATGAGCAGTTCTTC; CDR3: CASRTETGGAYNEQFF
J: TRBJ2-5; size: .; length: 12; V: TRBV7-9; D: .; DNA: TGTGCCAGCAGCTCCACAGGTGTTGACCAGTACTTC; CDR3: CASSSTGVDQYF
J: TRBJ2-7; size: few; length: 15; V: TRBV18; D: .; DNA: TGTGCCAGCTCACCACCGACTCGTCAGGGCTACGAGCAGTACTTC; CDR3: CASSPPTRQGYEQYF
J: TRBJ2-4; size: .; length: 18; V: TRBV9; D: TRBD2; DNA: TGTGCCAGCAGCCCGGGACTAGCGGGGGGGCAATCGGTCGACATTCAGTACTTC; CDR3: CASSPGLAGGQSVDIQYF
J: TRBJ2-5; size: .; length: 15; V: TRBV9; D: TRBD1; DNA: TGTGCCAGCAGCGTAGGCGGACAGGGGGGAGAGACCCAGTACTTC; CDR3: CASSVGGQGGETQYF
J: TRBJ2-3; size: .; length: 13; V: TRBV5-4; D: .; DNA: TGTGCCAGCAGCTTGACGGGCACAGATACGCAGTATTTT; CDR3: CASSLTGTDTQYF
J: TRBJ2-1; size: .; length: 15; V: TRBV27; D: TRBD2; DNA: TGTGCCAGCAGTTTATCCTGGGGGGAGGGCTATGAGCAGTTCTTC; CDR3: CASSLSWGEGYEQFF
J: TRBJ1-2; size: few; length: 18; V: TRBV18; D: TRBD1; DNA: TGTGCCAGCTCACCAAGTGTCGGCTCCGGGACAGGGGCCTATGGCTACACCTTC; CDR3: CASSPSVGSGTGAYGYTF
J: TRBJ1-2; size: .; length: 14; V: TRBV13; D: .; DNA: TGTGCCAGCAGCCGCCTATACAGGGAGGGTGGCTACACCTTC; CDR3: CASSRLYREGGYTF
J: TRBJ2-5; size: .; length: 15; V: TRBV12-5; D: TRBD1; DNA: TGTGCTAGTGGTTTGGGACAGGGACCCCAAGAGACCCAGTACTTC; CDR3: CASGLGQGPQETQYF
J: TRBJ1-1; size: .; length: 15; V: TRBV7-9; D: TRBD1; DNA: TGTGCCAGCAGCCTCGGACAGGGGGCTGTCACTGAAGCTTTCTTT; CDR3: CASSLGQGAVTEAFF
J: TRBJ2-5; size: .; length: 15; V: TRBV2; D: TRBD2; DNA: TGTGCCAGCAGCCTTGGACTAGCGGGGAAAAAGACCCAGTACTTC; CDR3: CASSLGLAGKKTQYF
J: TRBJ1-3; size: .; length: 15; V: TRBV2; D: .; DNA: TGTGCCAGCAGTGTAGAGGATCTACCTGGAAACACCATATATTTT; CDR3: CASSVEDLPGNTIYF
J: TRBJ2-7; size: few; length: 16; V: TRBV13; D: TRBD2; DNA: TGTGCCAGCAGCTTCGGACTAGCGGCGAGCTCCTACGAGCAGTACTTC; CDR3: CASSFGLAASSYEQYF
J: TRBJ2-2; size: .; length: 18; V: TRBV7-3; D: TRBD2; DNA: TGTGCCAGCAGCTTAAGGTTGGCTAGCGGCCCTCTAACCGGGGAGCTGTTTTTT; CDR3: CASSLRLASGPLTGELFF
J: TRBJ1-3; size: .; length: 17; V: TRBV5-4; D: .; DNA: TGTGCCAGCAGTCGAAGGGGTCTGGTTAGCTCTGGAAACACCATATATTTT; CDR3: CASSRRGLVSSGNTIYF
J: TRBJ1-4; size: once; length: 13; V: TRBV2; D: TRBD1; DNA: TGTGCCACCTGGACAGGGGCGGAAGAAAAACTGTTTTTT; CDR3: CATWTGAEEKLFF
J: TRBJ1-2; size: .; length: 13; V: TRBV7-2; D: .; DNA: TGTGCCAGCAGCTTAGAACAGGTCTATGGCTACACCTTC; CDR3: CASSLEQVYGYTF
J: TRBJ2-7; size: .; length: 13; V: TRBV6-5; D: TRBD2; DNA: TGTGCCAGCGTTTTAGCGGGACAATACGAGCAGTACTTC; CDR3: CASVLAGQYEQYF
J: TRBJ1-2; size: .; length: 15; V: TRBV7-9; D: TRBD1; DNA: TGTGCCAGCAGCTTAGAACCACAGGGGCCCTATGGCTACACCTTC; CDR3: CASSLEPQGPYGYTF
J: TRBJ1-1; size: .; length: 12; V: TRBV10-3; D: .; DNA: TGTGCCATTAACGCAGGGGACACTGAAGCTTTCTTT; CDR3: CAINAGDTEAFF
J: TRBJ2-7; size: .; length: 14; V: TRBV7-7; D: .; DNA: TGTGCTAGCAGCTTAGATGAACACTCCTACGAGCAGTACTTC; CDR3: CASSLDEHSYEQYF
J: TRBJ1-6; size: .; length: 21; V: TRBV24-1; D: .; DNA: TGTGCCACCAGTGACGTGCGGAATCGTCCAATATATACCTTATATAATTCACCCCTCCACTTT; CDR3: CATSDVRNRPIYTLYNSPLHF
J: TRBJ2-2; size: .; length: 14; V: TRBV11-2; D: .; DNA: TGTGCCAGCAGCTTACTAGCCTACACCGGGGAGCTGTTTTTT; CDR3: CASSLLAYTGELFF
J: TRBJ1-1; size: few; length: 13; V: TRBV19; D: .; DNA: TGTGCCACCCAGGATTCCCCGAACACTGAAGCTTTCTTT; CDR3: CATQDSPNTEAFF
J: TRBJ1-6; size: .; length: 14; V: TRBV28; D: .; DNA: TGTGCCAGCAGTTTAGAACCCCAGAATTCACCCCTCCACTTT; CDR3: CASSLEPQNSPLHF
J: TRBJ2-5; size: .; length: 17; V: TRBV4-2; D: .; DNA: TGTGCCAGCAGCCAAGGGATGGGAAGGGGGGGGACGGAGACCCAGTACTTC; CDR3: CASSQGMGRGGTETQYF
J: TRBJ1-3; size: once; length: 14; V: TRBV28; D: .; DNA: TGTGCCAGCAGGGGTGAGGATGGGGGAAACACCATATATTTT; CDR3: CASRGEDGGNTIYF
J: TRBJ2-1; size: .; length: 14; V: TRBV5-6; D: .; DNA: TGTGCCAGCAGCCGGGACACCCTATACAATGAGCAGTTCTTC; CDR3: CASSRDTLYNEQFF
J: TRBJ1-4; size: .; length: 14; V: TRBV10-3; D: TRBD1; DNA: TGTGCCATCAGTGAGCAGGGGGCGGGTGAAAAACTGTTTTTT; CDR3: CAISEQGAGEKLFF
J: TRBJ2-3; size: .; length: 14; V: TRBV10-3; D: TRBD1; DNA: TGTGCCATCAGCGGACAGGGAAGCACAGATACGCAGTATTTT; CDR3: CAISGQGSTDTQYF
J: TRBJ2-3; size: .; length: 14; V: TRBV5-4; D: .; DNA: TGTGCCAGCAGCTTTCGGGGGGCGGAAGATACGCAGTATTTT; CDR3: CASSFRGAEDTQYF
J: TRBJ2-2; size: few; length: 15; V: TRBV28; D: .; DNA: TGTGCCAGCAGTTTAGGCGACAGGTACACCGGGGAGCTGTTTTTT; CDR3: CASSLGDRYTGELFF
J: TRBJ1-2; size: .; length: 15; V: TRBV5-4; D: TRBD1; DNA: TGTGCCAGCAGCTACGAAGACAGGGAAGGCTATGGCTACACCTTC; CDR3: CASSYEDREGYGYTF
J: TRBJ2-5; size: .; length: 14; V: TRBV11-1; D: TRBD2; DNA: TGTGCCAGCAGCTTACTAGCGGGGAAAGAGACCCAGTACTTC; CDR3: CASSLLAGKETQYF
J: TRBJ2-7; size: .; length: 14; V: TRBV20-1; D: TRBD2; DNA: TGCAGTGCTAGTAGCGGGAGTCCCCCCTACGAGCAGTACTTC; CDR3: CSASSGSPPYEQYF
J: TRBJ1-5; size: .; length: 15; V: TRBV7-2; D: .; DNA: TGTGCCAGCAGCTTAGCGTGGTCAGGTGGTCAGCCCCAGCATTTT; CDR3: CASSLAWSGGQPQHF
J: TRBJ2-3; size: .; length: 15; V: TRBV7-9; D: TRBD1; DNA: TGTGCCAGCAGCTTCCAAAAACAGGGGACAGATACGCAGTATTTT; CDR3: CASSFQKQGTDTQYF
J: TRBJ1-2; size: few; length: 15; V: TRBV5-4; D: TRBD1; DNA: TGTGCCAGCAGCTCTCCAGGGGGGTTTAACTATGGCTACACCTTC; CDR3: CASSSPGGFNYGYTF
J: TRBJ2-7; size: .; length: 12; V: TRBV27; D: .; DNA: TGTGCCACCAGGGGTAGCGGCTACGAGCAGTACTTC; CDR3: CATRGSGYEQYF
J: TRBJ1-1; size: .; length: 17; V: TRBV19; D: TRBD1; DNA: TGTGCCAGTAGTAAAGGACAGGGATTGTCATTCGGAAGCGGGGCTTTCTTT; CDR3: CASSKGQGLSFGSGAFF
J: TRBJ2-3; size: .; length: 14; V: TRBV7-8; D: .; DNA: TGTGCCAGCAGCTTAAAGGGGAGGACAGATACGCAGTATTTT; CDR3: CASSLKGRTDTQYF
J: TRBJ1-5; size: .; length: 13; V: TRBV6-2/TRBV6-3; D: .; DNA: TGTGCCAGCAGCTTACAGGGTGATCAGCCCCAGCATTTT; CDR3: CASSLQGDQPQHF